This T cell receptor (beta chain) was profiled in a study of cytomegalovirus exposure and HLA in healthy donors. Study details: Of all 400 or so donors who were genotyped, about 84% belonged to the Caucasian-associated ancestry cluster.

A word on this clone: What it binds is unknown.

13 Jbeta primers and 60 Vbeta primers were used for the PCR. The table came from immunoSEQ multiplex PCR; TCRdb's copy has only in-frame clones and leaves some out. This repertoire shows some 160,000 clones, around 80% found once; its top ten account for about 2.3%. Whole-study results and caveats: The study flagged roughly 160 TCR beta chains as cytomegalovirus-associated. It was reportedly the case that the classifier diagnosed cytomegalovirus status with high specificity and sensitivity.

The source is a male donor in good health and CMV-seronegative. Sample: PBMCs.

The CDR3 is CASSLVGRVDTYEQYF. The CDR3 coding sequence is TGTGCCAGCAGTTTAGTGGGCAGGGTGGATACCTACGAGCAGTACTTC. J is TRBJ2-7 and V is TRBV27; D perhaps matches TRBD1 (5 bases). V lost 2 bases and J 2 bases, leaving 16 bases between the germline ends. The CDR3 consists of 16 residues. Looked up from germline, CDR1 is MNHEY and CDR2 is SMNVEV (reference sequence).